The rows below give T cell receptor beta chains drawn from one sample of a study of cytomegalovirus exposure and HLA in healthy donors. Produced via immunoSEQ multiplex PCR; TCRdb's table is partial and in-frame only. The profile shows around 130,000 clones, 82% of them singletons. The sequencing sample was made of PBMCs. The receptor set was obtained from a boy aged 5-17 years in good health and CMV-seronegative. Each CDR3 is given with its conserved first and last residue. Fields, in order: clone size, J gene, D gene, V gene, CDR3 DNA, CDR3 protein. D genes are given only for firm matches. For some rows the clone size is stated as once, few or many, or as a class when expanded; others skip it.

size: NA; J: TRBJ2-1; D: NA; V: TRBV7-3; DNA: TGTGCCAGCAGCCGCCGGGACTCCTCCTACAATGAGCAGTTCTTC; CDR3: CASSRRDSSYNEQFF
size: few; J: TRBJ1-2; D: NA; V: TRBV6-1; DNA: TGTGCCAGCAGGATAGGAGGAAACTATGGCTACACCTTC; CDR3: CASRIGGNYGYTF
size: NA; J: TRBJ2-7; D: NA; V: TRBV9; DNA: TGTGCCAGCAGCGACGGAGTCTCCTACGAGCAGTACTTC; CDR3: CASSDGVSYEQYF
size: NA; J: TRBJ2-7; D: NA; V: TRBV7-6; DNA: TGTGCCAGCAGCCGAGGCGGGTTGTCGGACGAGCAGTACTTC; CDR3: CASSRGGLSDEQYF
size: NA; J: TRBJ2-7; D: NA; V: TRBV5-1; DNA: TGCGCCAGCAGCTGGGGGCAGGGCGAGCAGTACTTC; CDR3: CASSWGQGEQYF
size: NA; J: TRBJ1-4; D: NA; V: TRBV5-8; DNA: TGTGCCAGCAGCTTCGGGGGGACTAATGAAAAACTGTTTTTT; CDR3: CASSFGGTNEKLFF
size: NA; J: TRBJ1-2; D: NA; V: TRBV5-4; DNA: TGTGCCAGCAGGACGGTCGTCCGGGATGATGGCTACACCTTC; CDR3: CASRTVVRDDGYTF
size: NA; J: TRBJ1-2; D: NA; V: TRBV7-2; DNA: TGTGCCAGCACTCCGAGGAGGAGTAACTATGGCTACACCTTC; CDR3: CASTPRRSNYGYTF
size: few; J: TRBJ2-1; D: TRBD2; V: TRBV5-6; DNA: TGTGCCAGCAGAGACGGCGGGGGAAGCTCCTACAATGAGCAGTTCTTC; CDR3: CASRDGGGSSYNEQFF
size: NA; J: TRBJ2-7; D: NA; V: TRBV6-5; DNA: TGTGCCAGCAGTTACAACCCAGGCTCCTACGAGCAGTACTTC; CDR3: CASSYNPGSYEQYF
size: NA; J: TRBJ2-7; D: TRBD2; V: TRBV5-4; DNA: TGTGCCAGCAGCCCCGGGACTACCTCCTACGAGCAGTACTTC; CDR3: CASSPGTTSYEQYF
size: NA; J: TRBJ2-1; D: TRBD1; V: TRBV5-1; DNA: TGCGCCAGCAGGGCCACAGGGGGATACAATGAGCAGTTCTTC; CDR3: CASRATGGYNEQFF
size: NA; J: TRBJ1-1; D: NA; V: TRBV5-1; DNA: TGCGCCAGCAGCTCTGGGGACATAATTGAGACTGAAGCTTTCTTT; CDR3: CASSSGDIIETEAFF
size: NA; J: TRBJ2-7; D: TRBD2; V: TRBV7-9; DNA: TGTGCCAGCAGCCATACTAGCGGTAGCTCCTACGAGCAGTACTTC; CDR3: CASSHTSGSSYEQYF
size: few; J: TRBJ2-7; D: TRBD2; V: TRBV18; DNA: TGTGCCAGCTCATTGGGGACTAGCGGGAGGGCCGGGTCCTACGAGCAGTACTTC; CDR3: CASSLGTSGRAGSYEQYF
size: once; J: TRBJ1-6; D: TRBD1; V: TRBV2; DNA: TGTGCCAGCAGAGGCGACAGGGCGACGAATTCACCCCTCCACTTT; CDR3: CASRGDRATNSPLHF
size: once; J: TRBJ1-1; D: NA; V: TRBV7-9; DNA: TGTGCCAGCAGCTTAGTGACGACCGGGGACACTGAAGCTTTCTTT; CDR3: CASSLVTTGDTEAFF
size: NA; J: TRBJ1-1; D: TRBD1; V: TRBV28; DNA: TGTGCCAGCGGTCCGAAGGGGGCTGGGGGGACTGAAGCTTTCTTT; CDR3: CASGPKGAGGTEAFF
size: NA; J: TRBJ2-3; D: TRBD2; V: TRBV27; DNA: TGTGCCAGCAGGGTAGCGGGAGGCACCACAGATACGCAGTATTTT; CDR3: CASRVAGGTTDTQYF
size: NA; J: TRBJ1-5; D: NA; V: TRBV6-1; DNA: TGTGCCAGCAGTGAATTTGGGCCGAATCAGCCCCAGCATTTT; CDR3: CASSEFGPNQPQHF
size: NA; J: TRBJ2-3; D: NA; V: TRBV2; DNA: TGTGCCAGCAGTAAAACACTAGGCACAGATACGCAGTATTTT; CDR3: CASSKTLGTDTQYF
size: once; J: TRBJ2-7; D: NA; V: TRBV4-3; DNA: TGCGCCAGCAGCCAAGTCCCCCAGAACGAGCAGTACTTC; CDR3: CASSQVPQNEQYF
size: NA; J: TRBJ2-7; D: TRBD2; V: TRBV27; DNA: TGTGCCAGCAAAATGGGCGGGAGCGGGATTACCGAGCAGTACTTC; CDR3: CASKMGGSGITEQYF
size: NA; J: TRBJ1-1; D: NA; V: TRBV30; DNA: TGTGCCTGGAGCGGGAACCTAAACACTGAAGCTTTCTTT; CDR3: CAWSGNLNTEAFF
size: few; J: TRBJ1-3; D: NA; V: TRBV7-9; DNA: TGTGCCAGCAGCCTTGACAGTCTCGGAAACACCATATATTTT; CDR3: CASSLDSLGNTIYF
size: NA; J: TRBJ2-2; D: TRBD1; V: TRBV10-1; DNA: TGCGCCAGCAGTACCGGGACAGGGCTTACCGGGGAGCTGTTTTTT; CDR3: CASSTGTGLTGELFF
size: NA; J: TRBJ2-7; D: NA; V: TRBV30; DNA: TGTGCCTGGAGAGGAGGCTACGAGCAGTACTTC; CDR3: CAWRGGYEQYF
size: NA; J: TRBJ1-4; D: NA; V: TRBV2; DNA: TGTGCCAGCAGTGGCCCGACAGGCCCCAATGAAAAACTGTTTTTT; CDR3: CASSGPTGPNEKLFF
size: NA; J: TRBJ1-1; D: NA; V: TRBV2; DNA: TGTGCCAGCAGTGAAGGAAACACGGGGAACACTGAAGCTTTCTTT; CDR3: CASSEGNTGNTEAFF